The clone carrying this T cell receptor beta chain was detected a few times. These data originate in a study of blood T cells in healthy people across ages. Healthy Caucasian individuals from Russia aged about 6 to 95 were enrolled as donors. Germline V CDR1 and CDR2: SGHTA, FQGNSA. Trimming pared 5 bases from V and 7 bases from J, leaving 9 bases between. This CDR3 has 13 residues. A second about 7 to 12 cycle PCR used barcoded and J-beta primers. TCRdb processed the 5' RACE reads anew with MiXCR; each CDR3 protein has one entry. The sample shows 600,000 to 800,000 distinct CDR3 sequences, 45% to 60% of them seen only once.

The sample comprised blood. The receptor was isolated from a woman aged 80 or older in good health. This chain uses TRBV7-2 with TRBJ1-6, with D hard to call. For the CDR3, the DNA is TGTGCCAGCAGCCCGACCACGAATTCACCCCTCCACTTT. Amino acid sequence: CASSPTTNSPLHF.